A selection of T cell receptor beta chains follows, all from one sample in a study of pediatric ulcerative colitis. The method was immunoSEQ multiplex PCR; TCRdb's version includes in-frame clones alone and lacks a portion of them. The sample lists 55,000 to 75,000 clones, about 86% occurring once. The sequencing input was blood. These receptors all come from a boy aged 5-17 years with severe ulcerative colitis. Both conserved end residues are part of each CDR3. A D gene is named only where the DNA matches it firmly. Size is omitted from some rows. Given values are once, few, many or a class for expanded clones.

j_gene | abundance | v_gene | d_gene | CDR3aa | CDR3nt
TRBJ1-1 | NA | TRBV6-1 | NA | CASSEALPNTEAFF | TGTGCCAGCAGTGAAGCGCTTCCGAACACTGAAGCTTTCTTT
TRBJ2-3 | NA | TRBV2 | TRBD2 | CASRTVAGGPATQYF | TGTGCCAGCAGGACCGTAGCGGGAGGGCCAGCTACGCAGTATTTT
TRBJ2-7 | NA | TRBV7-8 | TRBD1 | CASSLAPGQGYEQYF | TGTGCCAGCAGCTTAGCCCCGGGACAGGGATACGAGCAGTACTTC
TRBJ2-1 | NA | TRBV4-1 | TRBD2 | CASSQGLAGVDEQFF | TGCGCCAGCAGCCAAGGACTAGCGGGAGTGGATGAGCAGTTCTTC
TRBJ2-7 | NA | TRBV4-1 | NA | CASSQELRYEQYF | TGCGCCAGCAGCCAAGAACTTAGGTACGAGCAGTACTTC
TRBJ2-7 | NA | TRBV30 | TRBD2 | CAGRSSGSYEQYF | TGTGCCGGTAGGTCTAGCGGCTCCTACGAGCAGTACTTC
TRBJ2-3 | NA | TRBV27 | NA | CASSFLASGTDTQYF | TGTGCCAGCAGTTTTTTGGCTAGCGGCACAGATACGCAGTATTTT
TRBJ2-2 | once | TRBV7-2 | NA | CASSLFDYGGELFF | TGTGCCAGCAGCTTGTTCGACTACGGGGGGGAGCTGTTTTTT
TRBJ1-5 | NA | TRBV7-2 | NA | CASSLLSNQPQHF | TGTGCCAGCAGCTTACTGAGCAATCAGCCCCAGCATTTT
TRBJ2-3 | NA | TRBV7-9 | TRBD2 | CASSLISGISPDTQYF | TGTGCCAGCAGCTTAATTAGCGGGATCTCCCCAGATACGCAGTATTTT
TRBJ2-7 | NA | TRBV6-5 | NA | CASSRDSTNSYEQYF | TGTGCCAGCAGTCGGGACTCAACTAACTCCTACGAGCAGTACTTC
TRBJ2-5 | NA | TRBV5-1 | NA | CASSLDYAKQETQYF | TGCGCCAGCAGCTTGGATTACGCAAAACAAGAGACCCAGTACTTC
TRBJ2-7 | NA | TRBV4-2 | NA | CASSQGPHGDPNSYEQYF | TGTGCCAGCAGCCAAGGACCCCATGGAGATCCTAACTCCTACGAGCAGTACTTC
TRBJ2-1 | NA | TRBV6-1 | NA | CASSMFLNEQFF | TGTGCCAGCAGTATGTTCCTGAATGAGCAGTTCTTC
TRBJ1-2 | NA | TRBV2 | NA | CASSASGAPGGYTF | TGTGCCAGCAGTGCATCCGGGGCCCCAGGGGGCTACACCTTC
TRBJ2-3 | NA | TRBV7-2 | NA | CASSLGRPVTDTQYF | TGTGCCAGCAGCTTAGGGCGGCCCGTCACAGATACGCAGTATTTT
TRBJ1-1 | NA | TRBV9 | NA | CASSVGANTEAFF | TGTGCCAGCAGCGTAGGAGCGAACACTGAAGCTTTCTTT
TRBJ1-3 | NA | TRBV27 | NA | CASSQQGGGNTIYF | TGTGCCAGCAGTCAACAGGGAGGTGGAAACACCATATATTTT
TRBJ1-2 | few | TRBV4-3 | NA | CASSRSWDYGYTF | TGCGCCAGCAGCCGGTCTTGGGACTATGGCTACACCTTC
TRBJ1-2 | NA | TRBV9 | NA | CASSVVGYGYTF | TGTGCCAGCAGCGTAGTGGGGTATGGCTACACCTTC
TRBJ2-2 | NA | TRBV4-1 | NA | CASSQSGTGELFF | TGCGCCAGCAGCCAATCAGGCACCGGGGAGCTGTTTTTT
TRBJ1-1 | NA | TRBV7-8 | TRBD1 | CASSTGQGAVTEAFF | TGTGCCAGCAGCACAGGACAGGGGGCAGTCACTGAAGCTTTCTTT
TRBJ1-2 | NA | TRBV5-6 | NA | CASSLGKTYGYTF | TGTGCCAGCAGCTTGGGCAAGACCTATGGCTACACCTTC
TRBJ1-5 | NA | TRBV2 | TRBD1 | CASGRYRDRGNQPQHF | TGTGCCAGCGGGCGCTACCGGGACAGGGGCAATCAGCCCCAGCATTTT
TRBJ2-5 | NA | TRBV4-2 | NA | CASRTVGTGPETQYF | TGTGCCAGCAGAACGGTGGGAACGGGACCAGAGACCCAGTACTTC
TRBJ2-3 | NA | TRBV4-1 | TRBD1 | CASSGTGGTDTQYF | TGCGCCAGCAGCGGGACAGGGGGAACAGATACGCAGTATTTT